This T cell receptor beta chain was sequenced during a study of molecular identifiers for immune sequencing clone quantification. Naive CD8 T cells were FACS-sorted by CD8+CD4-CCR7+CD45RA+ markers. Regarding the study as a whole: Clones above 20 RNA copies contained over 97% of effector molecules and under 1% of naive molecules. One cell's worth of spiked Jurkat TCR RNA was reportedly detectable among roughly 1 million naive cells.

The sample holds many counts of this clonotype. Its specificity is unknown. The CDR3 runs to 18 residues. CDR1 LGHNA and CDR2 YSLEER come from the germline V gene. The trim removed 3 bases at V and 0 bases at J, leaving 7 bases unmatched. TCRdb re-derived calls from the PCR reads in MiXCR, one entry per CDR3 protein. The sample has 90,000 or so distinct CDR3 sequences, around 20% seen once. This chain connects TRBV4-3 to TRBJ2-2; 10 bases agree with TRBD2. The sequence derives from a human donor in good health. Some libraries in this study had Jurkat cell RNA spiked in. The sequenced sample consisted of naive CD8+ T cells from blood, with Jurkat cell RNA spiked in. The subset is: FACS-sorted CD8+CD4-CCR7+CD45RA+ naive T cells. The CDR3 is CASSQWRAGGSNTGELFF. In nucleotides, the CDR3 is TGCGCCAGCAGCCAGTGGCGAGCGGGGGGGTCGAACACCGGGGAGCTGTTTTTT.